Listed here are 25 T cell receptor beta chains from one sample, sequenced in a study of cytomegalovirus exposure and HLA in healthy donors. Vbeta (60) and Jbeta (13) primers were used in the PCR. TCRdb keeps only in-frame clones here, not all; method: immunoSEQ multiplex PCR. The sample records 40,000 or so clones, around 73% being singletons. The sample consisted of PBMCs. These TCRs come from a woman between 25 and 40 years old in good health and CMV-seronegative.

This clone was seen only a few times. The rearrangement uses TRBV6-5 and TRBJ1-5; TRBD1 is a possible D gene (6 bases). CDR1 is MNHEY, CDR2 SVGAGI, per germline. The V end was cut by 6 bases, the J end by 2 bases, with 11 bases between. The CDR3 sequence is 14 residues long. Written as DNA, the CDR3 is TGTGCCAGCAGCCGGGCAGGGGGCAATCAGCCCCAGCATTTT. Protein product: CASSRAGGNQPQHF.

The V call is TRBV18, the J call TRBJ2-7; TRBD1 agrees at 7 bases. The CDR3 is 13 residues long. CDR1 and CDR2 (germline): KGHSH, LQKENI. The junction had 6 bases not matched to a gene; V was cut back by 5 bases and J by 5 bases. The CDR3 DNA is TGTGCCAGCTCAGAGGGGGCCGTAGACGAGCAGTACTTC. Protein sequence: CASSEGAVDEQYF.

The chain has TRBV6-6 and TRBJ1-2; a possible D gene is TRBD1 (6 bases). The CDR3 runs to 15 residues. The germline V gene encodes CDR1 MNHNY and CDR2 SVGAGI (reference sequence). V gave up 6 bases and J gave up 3 bases, with 17 bases separating them. The chain's CDR3 is CASSNRDIGYYGYTF. CDR3 nucleotides: TGTGCCAGCAGCAACCGGGACATAGGGTACTATGGCTACACCTTC.

This chain links TRBV29-1 with TRBJ2-3; 7 bases map to TRBD2. With V trimmed by 8 bases and J by 4 bases, 9 bases remained unmatched. Germline loops: CDR1 SQVTM, CDR2 ANQGSEA. This CDR3 spans 13 amino acids. The CDR3 coding sequence is TGCAGCTCCCGGGGAGGGGTGTCAGATACGCAGTATTTT. Translating gives CSSRGGVSDTQYF.

This clone was observed a single time. The chain has TRBV28 and TRBJ1-1; 9 nucleotides align to TRBD1. CDR3 length: 15 residues. In germline, CDR1 is MDHEN, CDR2 SYDVKM. The V and J ends lost 5 bases and 4 bases, in that order; junction bases with no gene match: 8. Here the CDR3 DNA reads TGTGCCAGCAGTCCCTCCGGGACAGGGTCCACTGAAGCTTTCTTT. Translation gives CASSPSGTGSTEAFF.

J is TRBJ2-5 and V is TRBV5-1, with a possible D match to TRBD2 (6 bases). The better agreement between TRBJ2-7 and the DNA end casts doubt on the J call. This CDR3 contains 14 residues. CDR1 and CDR2 (germline): SGHRS, YFSETQ. The CDR3 region is CASSSSGSSYEQYF. Written as DNA, the CDR3 is TGCGCCAGCAGCTCCTCCGGGAGCTCCTACGAGCAGTACTTC.

The rearrangement joins TRBV19 to TRBJ2-7; D gene unclear. The CDR3 spans 13 residues. V was trimmed by 6 bases and J by 4 bases, leaving 13 bases between them. Germline V gene lookup returns CDR1 LNHDA and CDR2 SQIVND (reference sequence). CDR3 coding DNA: TGTGCCAGTAGCAAACTGCCAGGATACGAGCAGTACTTC. Translated: CASSKLPGYEQYF.

The rearrangement uses TRBV18 and TRBJ1-2, with TRBD1 as a possible D gene (5 bases). Germline V gene data show CDR1 as KGHSH and CDR2 as LQKENI. CDR3 length equals 13 residues. The V end was cut by 4 bases, the J end by 4 bases, with 10 bases between. CDR3 sequence: CASSQQAAYGYTF. DNA of the CDR3: TGTGCCAGCTCACAACAGGCTGCCTATGGCTACACCTTC. The full variable domain, its missing parts supplied by reference TRBV18 and TRBJ1-2, is NAGVMQNPRHLVRRRGQEARLRCSPMKGHSHVYWYRQLPEEGLKFMVYLQKENIIDESGMPKERFSAEFPKEGPSILRIQQVVRGDSAAYFCASSQQAAYGYTFGSGTRLTVV.

In this sample, this clone turned up once. The gene calls are TRBV28 and TRBJ2-4; TRBD2 might be the D (5 bases). Germline lookup yields CDR1 MDHEN and CDR2 SYDVKM. This CDR3 contains 16 residues. Trimming pared 3 bases from V and 0 bases from J, leaving 12 bases between. The CDR3 loop is CASSFFGDSAKNIQYF. Here the CDR3 DNA reads TGTGCCAGCAGTTTCTTCGGGGATTCAGCCAAAAACATTCAGTACTTC.

A single count supports this clone. This sequence joins TRBV7-2 and TRBJ1-1; TRBD1 might be the D (6 bases). Germline values: CDR1 SGHTA, CDR2 FQGNSA. This CDR3 contains 13 residues. V was trimmed by 4 bases and J by 5 bases, leaving 11 bases between them. CDR3 region: CASSSQGSTEAFF. The CDR3 DNA reads TGTGCCAGCAGCTCACAGGGTAGTACTGAAGCTTTCTTT.

There are a few counts of this clone. The chain recombines TRBV15 with TRBJ1-5; no firm D call. Looked up from germline, CDR1 is LNHNV and CDR2 is YYDKDF (reference sequence). The CDR3 extends over 12 amino acids. V was clipped by 11 bases and J by 2 bases, with 10 bases between them. The CDR3 spells CASREGNQPQHF. The CDR3 DNA reads as TGTGCCTCCCGAGAGGGCAATCAGCCCCAGCATTTT.

The chain carries TRBV5-1 and TRBJ2-5, with 8 bases aligning to TRBD2. CDR3 length equals 15 residues. Per the germline V gene, CDR1 is SGHRS and CDR2 is YFSETQ. V was clipped by 4 bases and J by 2 bases; unmatched bases: 7. CDR3 nucleotides: TGCGCCAGCAGCGAGGGACTAGTCCCACAAGAGACCCAGTACTTC. It is translated as CASSEGLVPQETQYF.

V gene TRBV2 combines with J gene TRBJ2-1; 9 bases match TRBD2. Trimming cost V 4 bases and J 15 bases; bases outside gene matches: 10. CDR1 and CDR2 (germline): SNHLY, FYNNEI. The CDR3 has 13 amino acids. The CDR3 loop is CASSGTLGTSRFF. CDR3 DNA sequence: TGTGCCAGCAGTGGGACCCTTGGGACTAGCAGGTTCTTC.

CDR3 loop: CASSLYLAGGQQYF. The CDR3, as DNA: TGTGCCAGCAGCTTGTATTTAGCGGGGGGGCAGCAGTACTTC. The chain carries TRBV5-6 and TRBJ2-7, with 11 positions matching TRBD2. The germline CDR1 and CDR2 sequences are SGHDT and YYEEEE. The CDR3 spans 14 residues. V lost 1 base to trimming and J lost 8 bases; unmatched junction nucleotides: 5.

The chain combines TRBV5-1 with TRBJ2-3, with 9 nucleotides matching TRBD1. The CDR3 totals 15 residues. Germline values: CDR1 SGHRS, CDR2 YFSETQ. V lost 3 bases to trimming and J lost 2 bases; unmatched junction nucleotides: 4. In DNA, the CDR3 is TGCGCCAGCAGCTCGGGACAGGGCCTCACAGATACGCAGTATTTT. It yields the protein CASSSGQGLTDTQYF.

V is TRBV29-1 and J is TRBJ1-2; D unclear. Per the germline V gene, CDR1 is SQVTM and CDR2 is ANQGSEA. V was shortened by 2 bases and J by 1 base, with 5 bases between the two germline ends. The CDR3 has 12 residues. The chain's CDR3 is CSVELLNYGYTF. In DNA, the CDR3 is TGCAGCGTTGAACTACTTAACTATGGCTACACCTTC. Full variable domain (outside the CDR3, taken from reference TRBV29-1 and TRBJ1-2): SAVISQKPSRDICQRGTSLTIQCQVDSQVTMMFWYRQQPGQSLTLIATANQGSEATYESGFVIDKFPISRPNLTFSTLTVSNMSPEDSSIYLCSVELLNYGYTFGSGTRLTVV.

This sequence joins TRBV6-1 and TRBJ2-7, with no clear D. CDR1 is MNHNS and CDR2 is SASEGT in the germline V gene. The CDR3 has 13 residues. With 10 bases removed from V and 0 bases from J, the gap between germline ends came to 13 bases. The CDR3 region has the DNA TGTGCCATACAGTACAGTGGCTCCTACGAGCAGTACTTC. It specifies CAIQYSGSYEQYF.

This sequence joins TRBV6-1 and TRBJ1-1; TRBD1 might be the D (5 bases). The V end was cut by 1 base, the J end by 0 bases, with 9 bases between. The CDR3 extends over 15 amino acids. Germline CDR1 is MNHNS and CDR2 is SASEGT. The CDR3 DNA reads TGTGCCAGCAGTGAAGGGATGGGGCTGAACACTGAAGCTTTCTTT. Amino acids: CASSEGMGLNTEAFF.

V and J are TRBV29-1 and TRBJ1-3, with a weak D call TRBD1 (5 bases). Germline-derived CDR1 and CDR2 are SQVTM and ANQGSEA. CDR3 length equals 14 residues. V was clipped by 7 bases and J by 2 bases, with 15 bases between them. The CDR3 reads CSAWGAGAGNTIYF. In nucleotides, the CDR3 is TGCAGCGCCTGGGGAGCGGGGGCTGGAAACACCATATATTTT.

V and J are TRBV30 and TRBJ2-1; tentative D call: TRBD1 (6 bases). The CDR3 consists of 15 residues. CDR1 is GTSNPN and CDR2 is SVGIG in the germline V gene (reference sequence). V was clipped by 3 bases and J by 0 bases, with 12 bases between them. The CDR3 DNA sequence: TGTGCCTGGAGGGACAGTGTTAGCTCCTACAATGAGCAGTTCTTC. This sequence encodes CAWRDSVSSYNEQFF.

This chain joins TRBV18 and TRBJ1-2; D call uncertain. The CDR3 runs to 13 residues. The germline V gene has CDR1 KGHSH and CDR2 LQKENI. V lost 3 bases to trimming and J lost 7 bases, with 12 bases between them. The CDR3 here is CASSPDIDGGYTF. CDR3 bases: TGTGCCAGCTCACCCGACATAGATGGTGGCTACACCTTC.

This clone was seen more than once but under ten times. This rearrangement joins TRBV19 to TRBJ1-5; 7 bases are a match to TRBD1. This CDR3 comprises 13 residues. Per the germline V gene, CDR1 is LNHDA and CDR2 is SQIVND (reference sequence). V was clipped by 3 bases and J by 6 bases; unmatched bases: 2. CDR3 protein: CASSIGDSQPQHF. The CDR3 bases are TGTGCCAGTAGTATCGGGGACAGTCAGCCCCAGCATTTT. Full variable domain (missing parts from reference TRBV19 and TRBJ1-5): DGGITQSPKYLFRKEGQNVTLSCEQNLNHDAMYWYRQDPGQGLRLIYYSQIVNDFQKGDIAEGYSVSREKKESFPLTVTSAQKNPTAFYLCASSIGDSQPQHFGDGTRLSIL.

The rearrangement links TRBV19 to TRBJ2-5; unclear D gene. The CDR3 covers 12 residues. CDR1 and CDR2 (germline): LNHDA, SQIVND (reference sequence). V lost 7 bases and J 1 base, leaving 7 bases between the germline ends. The CDR3 protein is CASNSGQETQYF. The CDR3 coding sequence is TGTGCCAGTAATTCCGGCCAAGAGACCCAGTACTTC.

This clone has a handful of counts. The V gene is TRBV5-5, the J gene TRBJ2-7; D remains ambiguous. Germline CDR1 SGHKS, CDR2 YYEKEE (reference sequence). Trimming left V 1 base short and J 0 bases short, with 8 bases between. This CDR3 has 14 residues. The CDR3 reads CASSLSSNSYEQYF. CDR3 DNA sequence: TGTGCCAGCAGCTTGTCGAGTAACTCCTACGAGCAGTACTTC.

The chain has TRBV13 and TRBJ1-1; D not certain. With 2 bases removed from V and 6 bases from J, the gap between germline ends came to 10 bases. In germline, CDR1 is PRHDT, CDR2 FYEKMQ (reference sequence). The CDR3 is made up of 13 amino acids. CDR3 nucleotides: TGTGCCAGCAGCTTACAGGTTGACCCTGAAGCTTTCTTT. Protein: CASSLQVDPEAFF.